One T cell receptor (beta chain) is described in this entry. Antigen unknown. V was shortened by 3 bases and J by 7 bases, with 5 bases between the two germline ends. The CDR3 runs 11 residues. Per the germline V gene, CDR1 is ENHRY and CDR2 is SYGVKD. This record comes from a study of post-analysis software for immune sequencing data. Libraries were made from TCR beta cDNA, and they carried unique molecular identifiers. TCRdb passed the PCR reads through MiXCR, listing each CDR3 protein once. The repertoire has approximately 690,000 distinct CDR3 sequences, about 60% of them found once; the top ten carry approximately 11%. Points from the study as a whole: Multiple sclerosis patients showed significantly lower normalized Chao1 diversity than controls did. In patients, TRBV5-6, TRBV5-1 and TRBV20-1 belonged to roughly five TRBV segments found more frequently than in controls.

V is TRBV10-3 and J is TRBJ2-3, with D uncertain. Source material: blood. The clonotype comes from a girl aged 2 to 9 with multiple sclerosis. The CDR3 region is CAISDPYTQYF. DNA for the CDR3: TGTGCCATCAGTGACCCCTATACGCAGTATTTT.